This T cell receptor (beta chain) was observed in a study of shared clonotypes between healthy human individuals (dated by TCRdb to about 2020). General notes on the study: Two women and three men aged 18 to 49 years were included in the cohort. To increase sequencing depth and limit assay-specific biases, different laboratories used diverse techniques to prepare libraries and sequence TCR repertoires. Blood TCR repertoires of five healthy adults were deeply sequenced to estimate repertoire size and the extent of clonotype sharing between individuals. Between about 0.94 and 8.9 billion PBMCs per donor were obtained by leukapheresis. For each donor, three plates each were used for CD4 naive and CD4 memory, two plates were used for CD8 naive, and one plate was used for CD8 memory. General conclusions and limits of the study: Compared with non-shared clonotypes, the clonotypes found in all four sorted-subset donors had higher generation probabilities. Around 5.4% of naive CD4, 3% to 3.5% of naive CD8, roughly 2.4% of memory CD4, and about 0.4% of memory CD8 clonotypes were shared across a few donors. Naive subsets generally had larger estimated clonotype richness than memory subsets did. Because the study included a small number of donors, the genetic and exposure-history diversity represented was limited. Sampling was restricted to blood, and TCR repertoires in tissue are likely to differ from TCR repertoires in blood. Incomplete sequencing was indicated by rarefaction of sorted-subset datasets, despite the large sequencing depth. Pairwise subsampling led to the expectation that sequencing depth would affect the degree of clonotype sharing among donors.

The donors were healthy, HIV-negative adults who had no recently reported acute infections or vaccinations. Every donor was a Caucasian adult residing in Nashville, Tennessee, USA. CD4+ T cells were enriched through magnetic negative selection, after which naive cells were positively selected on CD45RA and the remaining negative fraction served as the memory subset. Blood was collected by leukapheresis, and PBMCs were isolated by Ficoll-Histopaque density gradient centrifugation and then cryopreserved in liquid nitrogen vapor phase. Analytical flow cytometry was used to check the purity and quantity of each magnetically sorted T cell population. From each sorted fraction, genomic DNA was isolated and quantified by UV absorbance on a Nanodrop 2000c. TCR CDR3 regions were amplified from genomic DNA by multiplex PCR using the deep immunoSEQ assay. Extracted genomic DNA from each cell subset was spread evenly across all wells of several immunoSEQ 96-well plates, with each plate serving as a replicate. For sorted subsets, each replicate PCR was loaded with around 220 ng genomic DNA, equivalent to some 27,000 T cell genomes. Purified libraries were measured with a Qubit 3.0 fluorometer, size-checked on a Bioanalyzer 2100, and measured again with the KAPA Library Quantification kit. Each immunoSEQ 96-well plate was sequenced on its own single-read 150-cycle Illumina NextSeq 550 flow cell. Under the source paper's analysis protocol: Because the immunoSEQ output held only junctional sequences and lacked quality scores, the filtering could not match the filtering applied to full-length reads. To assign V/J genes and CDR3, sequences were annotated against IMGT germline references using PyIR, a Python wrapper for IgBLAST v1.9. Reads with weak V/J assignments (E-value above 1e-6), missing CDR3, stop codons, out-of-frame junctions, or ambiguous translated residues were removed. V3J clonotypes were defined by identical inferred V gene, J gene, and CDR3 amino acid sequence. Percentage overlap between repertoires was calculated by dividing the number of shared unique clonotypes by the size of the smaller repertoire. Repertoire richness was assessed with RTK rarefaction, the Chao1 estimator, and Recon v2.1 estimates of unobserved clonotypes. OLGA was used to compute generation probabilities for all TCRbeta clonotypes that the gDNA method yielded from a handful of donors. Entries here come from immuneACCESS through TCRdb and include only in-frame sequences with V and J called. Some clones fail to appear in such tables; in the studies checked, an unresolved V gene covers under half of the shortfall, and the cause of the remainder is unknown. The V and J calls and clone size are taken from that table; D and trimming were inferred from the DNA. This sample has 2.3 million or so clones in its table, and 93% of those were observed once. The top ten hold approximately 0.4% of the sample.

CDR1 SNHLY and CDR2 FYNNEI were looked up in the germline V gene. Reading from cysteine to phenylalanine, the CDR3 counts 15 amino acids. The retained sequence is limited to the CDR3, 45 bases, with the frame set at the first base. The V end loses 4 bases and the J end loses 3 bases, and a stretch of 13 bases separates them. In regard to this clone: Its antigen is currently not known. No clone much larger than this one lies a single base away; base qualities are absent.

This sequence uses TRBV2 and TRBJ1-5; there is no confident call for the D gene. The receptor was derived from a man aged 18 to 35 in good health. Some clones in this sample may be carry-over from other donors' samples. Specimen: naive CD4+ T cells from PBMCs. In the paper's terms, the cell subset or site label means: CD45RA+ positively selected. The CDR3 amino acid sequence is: CASSVQNSFNQPQHF. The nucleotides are TGTGCCAGCAGTGTCCAGAACAGCTTCAATCAGCCCCAGCATTTT. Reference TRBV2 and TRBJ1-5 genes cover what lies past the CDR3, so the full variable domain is EPEVTQTPSHQVTQMGQEVILRCVPISNHLYFYWYRQILGQKVEFLVSFYNNEISEKSEIFDDQFSVERPDGSNFTLKIRSTKLEDSAMYFCASSVQNSFNQPQHFGDGTRLSIL.